Given below is one T cell receptor (beta chain) in context. The data were obtained in a study of tumor-infiltrating lymphocytes in oesophageal squamous cell carcinoma. The CDR3 runs to 14 residues. Germline CDR1 reads SNHLY; CDR2 reads FYNNEI. Trimming pared 4 bases from V and 0 bases from J, leaving 9 bases between. TCRdb re-called the PCR reads through MiXCR, storing one row per CDR3 protein. Of fewer than 20,000 distinct CDR3 sequences in the sample, under 45% were seen once. The chain uses TRBV2 and TRBJ1-2, with D uncertain. The origin of this receptor is a male donor with esophageal squamous cell carcinoma. The specimen was esophageal tumor tissue. The CDR3 spells CASSVKGANYGYTF. DNA for the CDR3: TGTGCCAGCAGTGTAAAAGGCGCTAACTATGGCTACACCTTC.